What follows is one T cell receptor (beta chain) and its context. This clone was counted a few times. Its target antigen remains unknown. No much larger clonotype is one base removed from it; base qualities were not supplied. Whole blood was collected in K2EDTA tubes by collaborating institutions according to the institutions' own protocols. Collaborator samples were shipped for TCRbeta analysis as frozen whole blood, isolated PBMCs, or DNA extracted from either sample type. This sample is drawn from a study of blood T cell repertoires in COVID-19 (dated by TCRdb to 2018 to 2021). At the level of the whole study: Collaborator samples came from the United States, Italy and Spain and covered acute and convalescent phases of COVID-19. The prospective study material was composed of cDNA or gDNA derived from T cells, B-cell-depleted T cells, or PBMCs. Nearly every sample came with metadata listing a de-identified subject ID, COVID-19 status, age in years and sex. Where available, HLA class I and class II types were obtained from metadata supplied by the sample provider rather than from assay-based typing. Samples came from the ongoing ImmuneRACE study (first 160 participants) plus 1,254 subjects from 6 global collaborators. The repertoires were released in a freely available public database intended as a resource for research on the immune response to SARS-CoV-2. Deeply sampled blood TCRbeta repertoires from subjects exposed to, actively infected with, or recovered from COVID-19 were included in the dataset. Broad study findings and their caveats: The quantity of clinical and demographic metadata differed by source and by participant and was supplied without curation.

TCRbeta CDR3 regions were amplified from genomic DNA using the immunoSEQ Assay, a bias-controlled multiplex PCR. On the authors' methods: Nucleated cell counts per sample were estimated from amplification of reference gene primers within the assay. Sequence reads were collapsed and filtered to measure the absolute abundance of every unique TCRbeta CDR3 rearrangement. For each sample, productive Simpson clonality was calculated as the square root of Simpson's diversity index across productive rearrangements. Held by TCRdb, this immuneACCESS table contains in-frame sequences only and omits some clones. Under half of the omission traces to an unresolved V gene where checked; the cause of the rest is unknown. That table supplies the V and J calls and clone size; D and trimming were determined from the DNA. This sample holds over 100,000 clones; approximately 85% were observed only once. The top ten clones comprise approximately 1.5% of the sample.

V loses 2 bases, J loses 7 bases, and the germline ends lie 17 bases apart. Counted from cysteine to phenylalanine, this CDR3 has 15 amino acids. Just CDR3 DNA is preserved here, 45 bases in frame from base 1. Per the germline V gene, SGHDT is the CDR1 and YYEEEE is the CDR2. The V gene is TRBV5-6 and the J gene is TRBJ2-3; the D segment could be TRBD2, given 5 matching bases. The origin of this receptor is a man aged 40-55 years with acute or convalescent COVID-19. Input material: peripheral blood. The DNA sequence is TGTGCCAGCAGCTTTTCAGCGGCAAGATCTTATACGCAGTATTTT. It translates as CASSFSAARSYTQYF.